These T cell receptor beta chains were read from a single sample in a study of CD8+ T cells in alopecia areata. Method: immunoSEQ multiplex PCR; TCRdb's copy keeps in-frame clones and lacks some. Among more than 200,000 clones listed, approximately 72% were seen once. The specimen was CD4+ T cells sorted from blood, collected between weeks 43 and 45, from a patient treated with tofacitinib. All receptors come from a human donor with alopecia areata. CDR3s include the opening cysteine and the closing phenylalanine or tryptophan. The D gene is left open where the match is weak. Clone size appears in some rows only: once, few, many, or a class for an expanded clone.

CDR3nt: TGCAGCGTTCCTAGCGGGGGGGGCGAGACCCAGTACTTC
CDR3aa: CSVPSGGGETQYF
abundance: -
v_gene: TRBV29-1
j_gene: TRBJ2-5
d_gene: TRBD2

CDR3nt: TGTGCCAGCAGTGATGACAGGTACGAGCACTTC
CDR3aa: CASSDDRYEHF
abundance: -
v_gene: TRBV25-1
j_gene: TRBJ2-7
d_gene: -

CDR3nt: TGTGCCAGTAGTACGGGACAGGGGGTCTCTGAAGCTTTCTTT
CDR3aa: CASSTGQGVSEAFF
abundance: -
v_gene: TRBV19
j_gene: TRBJ1-1
d_gene: TRBD1

CDR3nt: TGCAGCGTTGAAGTAATTAGGGGTGAGGCAGATACGCAGTATTTT
CDR3aa: CSVEVIRGEADTQYF
abundance: once
v_gene: TRBV29-1
j_gene: TRBJ2-3
d_gene: -

CDR3nt: TGTGCCAGCAGTTACTTGACAGGGTCCACACCAGATACGCAGTATTTT
CDR3aa: CASSYLTGSTPDTQYF
abundance: -
v_gene: TRBV2
j_gene: TRBJ2-3
d_gene: TRBD1

CDR3nt: TGTGCCAGCAGCGGACGGGATAGATACGAGCAGTACTTC
CDR3aa: CASSGRDRYEQYF
abundance: few
v_gene: TRBV5-6
j_gene: TRBJ2-7
d_gene: -

CDR3nt: TGCAGCGTTTCGGGGACAGGGGATGGCTACACCTTC
CDR3aa: CSVSGTGDGYTF
abundance: once
v_gene: TRBV29-1
j_gene: TRBJ1-2
d_gene: TRBD1

CDR3nt: TGTGCCTGGTCCGGGACCCACACCGGGGAGCTGTTTTTT
CDR3aa: CAWSGTHTGELFF
abundance: -
v_gene: TRBV30
j_gene: TRBJ2-2
d_gene: -

CDR3nt: TGCGCCAGCAGCCCTGACAGTCCCAATCAGCCCCAGCATTTT
CDR3aa: CASSPDSPNQPQHF
abundance: -
v_gene: TRBV5-1
j_gene: TRBJ1-5
d_gene: -

CDR3nt: TGTGCCACCAGCAGAGATAGATACCGGGCCACAGATACGCAGTATTTT
CDR3aa: CATSRDRYRATDTQYF
abundance: -
v_gene: TRBV15
j_gene: TRBJ2-3
d_gene: -

CDR3nt: TGTGCCAGCAGCTTAGGCATCCAGGAGCGCTACACCTTC
CDR3aa: CASSLGIQERYTF
abundance: -
v_gene: TRBV11-2
j_gene: TRBJ1-2
d_gene: -

CDR3nt: TGTGCCATCAAGACAGGGGCGCAGGATTCACCCCTCCACTTT
CDR3aa: CAIKTGAQDSPLHF
abundance: -
v_gene: TRBV10-3
j_gene: TRBJ1-6
d_gene: TRBD1

CDR3nt: TGCAGCGTTGTTTTTTGGGCGGGCGAGCAGTACTTC
CDR3aa: CSVVFWAGEQYF
abundance: -
v_gene: TRBV29-1
j_gene: TRBJ2-7
d_gene: -

CDR3nt: TGCGCCACCCGACAGGGGGTCTTGAACACTGAAGCTTTCTTT
CDR3aa: CATRQGVLNTEAFF
abundance: -
v_gene: TRBV5-1
j_gene: TRBJ1-1
d_gene: TRBD1

CDR3nt: TGCAGCATCTGGACAGGGGGATTGAATGAGCAGTTCTTC
CDR3aa: CSIWTGGLNEQFF
abundance: few
v_gene: TRBV29-1
j_gene: TRBJ2-1
d_gene: TRBD1

CDR3nt: TGCGCCAGCAGCCAAGATGGACGGTTTGTCTATGGCTACACCTTC
CDR3aa: CASSQDGRFVYGYTF
abundance: -
v_gene: TRBV4-3
j_gene: TRBJ1-2
d_gene: -

CDR3nt: TGCAGTGGCCAGGGTTCTGGAGGCTACACCTTC
CDR3aa: CSGQGSGGYTF
abundance: -
v_gene: TRBV20-1
j_gene: TRBJ1-2
d_gene: -

CDR3nt: TGTGCCTGGAGCCGGGGGACAGCTAAAGACAATGAGCAGTTCTTC
CDR3aa: CAWSRGTAKDNEQFF
abundance: -
v_gene: TRBV30
j_gene: TRBJ2-1
d_gene: -

CDR3nt: TGCAGCGTTGGCCAAATATACGAGCAGTACTTC
CDR3aa: CSVGQIYEQYF
abundance: -
v_gene: TRBV29-1
j_gene: TRBJ2-7
d_gene: -

CDR3nt: TGCAGCGTTTCCCCTGGGACGGATCAGGGAGGCGAGCAGTACTTC
CDR3aa: CSVSPGTDQGGEQYF
abundance: few
v_gene: TRBV29-1
j_gene: TRBJ2-7
d_gene: -